The next 20 T cell receptor beta chains were all read from a single sample in a study of T cell responses to AZD1222 COVID-19 vaccine. Clones were sequenced by immunoSEQ multiplex PCR, and TCRdb holds only the in-frame ones, with some missing. Counted here are about 170,000 clones, about 90% occurring once; the ten biggest clones make up 2.6%. Specimen: peripheral blood, collected on day 0 of AZD1222 vaccination. Every receptor here comes from an adult in good health.

The chain has TRBV27 and TRBJ2-7; possibly TRBD2 for D (6 bases). The V end was cut by 2 bases, the J end by 2 bases, with 16 bases between. This CDR3 spans 16 amino acids. CDR1 is MNHEY, CDR2 SMNVEV, per germline (reference sequence). CDR3 protein: CASSLGPGTGAYEQYF. CDR3 sequence (DNA): TGTGCCAGCAGTTTAGGCCCCGGGACTGGGGCCTACGAGCAGTACTTC.

This rearrangement joins TRBV15 to TRBJ2-2; D is unclear. The CDR3 has 13 amino acids. The germline V gene has CDR1 LNHNV and CDR2 YYDKDF (reference sequence). Trimming removed 4 bases from V and 0 bases from J, with 3 bases in between. The CDR3 sequence: CATSMANTGELFF. CDR3 nucleotides: TGTGCCACCAGCATGGCGAACACCGGGGAGCTGTTTTTT.

V and J are TRBV19 and TRBJ2-7, with unresolved D. Germline V gene sequence: CDR1 LNHDA, CDR2 SQIVND (reference sequence). The V end lost 1 base, the J end lost 3 bases, and 10 bases lay between the germline ends. The CDR3 sequence is 14 residues long. This CDR3 is CASSIGSGDYEQYF. CDR3 coding DNA: TGTGCCAGTAGTATAGGCTCAGGCGACTACGAGCAGTACTTC.

The chain is built from TRBV7-8 and TRBJ2-6; 8 bases align to TRBD1. CDR1 is SGHVS and CDR2 is FQNEAQ in the germline V gene. CDR3 length equals 16 residues. The J segment lost 1 base and the V segment lost 7 bases, leaving 6 bases of the junction unmatched. DNA for the CDR3: TGTGCCAGCACGTTCCGACAGGGGTCTGGGGCCAACGTCCTGACTTTC. This sequence encodes CASTFRQGSGANVLTF.

This chain joins TRBV18 and TRBJ1-4, with TRBD1 as a possible D gene (6 bases). CDR1 and CDR2 (germline): KGHSH, LQKENI. With 2 bases removed from V and 7 bases from J, the gap between germline ends came to 14 bases. This CDR3 region has 15 residues. The CDR3 DNA sequence: TGTGCCAGCTCACCATCCGAGACAGGCACTGAAAAACTGTTTTTT. Its protein is CASSPSETGTEKLFF.

This clone was detected only once. This sequence joins TRBV21-1 and TRBJ1-6. TRBV21-1 is classified as a pseudogene. CDR3 length: 16 residues. The CDR3 loop reads CASSKEATGPNSPLHF. CDR3 DNA sequence: TGTGCCAGCAGCAAAGAGGCGACGGGACCTAATTCACCCCTCCACTTT.

The genes are TRBV2 and TRBJ2-1; D is perhaps TRBD2 (5 bases). Germline V gene sequence: CDR1 SNHLY, CDR2 FYNNEI. Trimming stripped 4 bases from V and 0 bases from J, with 10 bases between. This CDR3 is built from 15 residues. CDR3 DNA sequence: TGTGCCAGCAGTGGTACGGGGAGCTCCTACAATGAGCAGTTCTTC. Its translation is CASSGTGSSYNEQFF.

V usage is TRBV6-5 and J usage is TRBJ1-2; D ambiguous. CDR1 MNHEY and CDR2 SVGAGI come from the germline V gene. The CDR3 is 14 residues long. Deletions cut 2 bases from V and 9 bases from J, with 16 bases between. The CDR3 region is CASSYPGLGSSYTF. Written as DNA, the CDR3 is TGTGCCAGCAGTTACCCGGGCCTAGGGTCGAGCTACACCTTC.

The chain recombines TRBV7-2 with TRBJ1-5; TRBD1 matches 12 bases. The CDR3 contains 16 residues. The J segment lost 4 bases and the V segment lost 1 base, leaving 2 bases of the junction unmatched. Germline V gene data show CDR1 as SGHTA and CDR2 as FQGNSA. The CDR3 sequence: CASSLGDRGRNQPQHF. CDR3 bases: TGTGCCAGCAGCTTAGGGGACAGGGGGCGAAATCAGCCCCAGCATTTT.

The rearrangement links TRBV7-3 to TRBJ2-1; 11 bases agree with TRBD2. There are 15 residues in the CDR3. V dropped 5 bases and J dropped 7; count of bases not matched to a gene: 7. Germline CDR1 and CDR2: SGHTA and FQGTGA. CDR3 in DNA: TGTGCCAGCAGCCCCAGACTAGCGGGGTTGAATGAGCAGTTCTTC. Translation gives CASSPRLAGLNEQFF.

The chain combines TRBV5-5 with TRBJ1-1, with D uncertain. The CDR3 is made up of 12 amino acids. Germline values: CDR1 SGHKS, CDR2 YYEKEE (reference sequence). With 4 bases removed from V and 10 bases from J, the gap between germline ends came to 14 bases. CDR3: CASSHLLHGAFF. The CDR3 DNA reads as TGTGCCAGCAGCCATTTACTCCATGGAGCTTTCTTT.

The J gene is TRBJ2-1, the V gene TRBV27, with no clear D. Germline V gives CDR1 MNHEY, CDR2 SMNVEV (reference sequence). CDR3 length: 14 amino acids. The V and J ends lost 2 bases and 3 bases respectively, with 8 bases between them. CDR3 loop: CASSLRTDYNEQFF. The CDR3 DNA reads TGTGCCAGCAGTTTAAGGACGGACTACAATGAGCAGTTCTTC.

The chain is built from TRBV18 and TRBJ1-2; 10 bases agree with TRBD1. The CDR3 runs to 15 residues. V shed 4 bases, J shed 6 bases, and the junction held 8 bases outside the gene matches. Germline V gives CDR1 KGHSH, CDR2 LQKENI. CDR3 region: CASSQEGQGVNGYTF. CDR3 DNA sequence: TGTGCCAGCTCACAAGAAGGACAGGGGGTTAATGGCTACACCTTC.

This chain links TRBV10-2 with TRBJ1-1; TRBD1 matches 7 bases. Germline CDR1 is WSHSY and CDR2 is SAAADI. The CDR3 sequence is 15 residues long. Trimming removed 8 bases from V and 10 bases from J; junction bases left unmatched: 19. The chain's CDR3 is CASGATDRVAVGAFF. As DNA, the CDR3 is TGCGCCAGCGGCGCTACAGACAGGGTCGCTGTCGGAGCTTTCTTT.

The rearrangement joins TRBV19 to TRBJ2-3; TRBD2 matches 10 bases. Germline assignment: CDR1 LNHDA and CDR2 SQIVND (reference sequence). The V gene end was trimmed by 5 bases and the J gene end by 1 base; junction bases not matched to a gene: 3. This CDR3 contains 15 residues. CDR3 in amino acids: CASSWGTSGTDTQYF. CDR3 nucleotide sequence: TGTGCCAGTAGTTGGGGGACTAGCGGCACAGATACGCAGTATTTT.

The chain has TRBV5-1 and TRBJ2-7; 7 nucleotides match TRBD2. In germline, CDR1 is SGHRS, CDR2 YFSETQ. The CDR3 runs to 14 residues. V lost 2 bases, J lost 0 bases, and 2 bases stayed unmatched. The CDR3 reads CASSLSGGSYEQYF. The CDR3 coding sequence is TGCGCCAGCAGCTTATCGGGAGGCTCCTACGAGCAGTACTTC.

CDR3 sequence reads: CASSPSGLAGEFHNEQFF. The CDR3 nucleotides read TGTGCCAGTAGTCCCTCCGGACTAGCGGGAGAGTTCCACAATGAGCAGTTCTTC. The genes are TRBV19 and TRBJ2-1; 13 bases are shared with TRBD2. CDR1 LNHDA and CDR2 SQIVND come from the germline V gene (reference sequence). The CDR3 runs to 18 residues. Trimming cost V 5 bases and J 5 bases; bases outside gene matches: 12.

The chain employs TRBV19 and TRBJ1-5, with 7 bases identical to TRBD1. The V gene's germline CDR1 is LNHDA and CDR2 SQIVND (reference sequence). The J segment lost 0 bases and the V segment lost 3 bases, leaving 14 bases of the junction unmatched. The CDR3 covers 19 residues. The CDR3 DNA follows: TGTGCCAGTAGTATCCCCGCAGGGGGAAGGGGGTATAGCAATCAGCCCCAGCATTTT. Its translation: CASSIPAGGRGYSNQPQHF.

The chain has TRBV6-5 and TRBJ1-5; D gene uncertain. This CDR3 has 16 amino acids. Trimming stripped 2 bases from V and 0 bases from J, with 11 bases between. Germline V CDR1 and CDR2: MNHEY, SVGAGI. CDR3 DNA: TGTGCCAGCAGTTACGGCCCCGAATATAGCAATCAGCCCCAGCATTTT. Translating it yields CASSYGPEYSNQPQHF.

The chain carries TRBV28 and TRBJ1-4; no clear D. The V gene lost 8 bases and the J gene lost 10 bases, with 20 bases spanning the gap. The CDR3 runs to 14 residues. The V gene's germline CDR1 is MDHEN and CDR2 SYDVKM. The CDR3 loop reads CASLERSGVGKLFF. The CDR3 DNA reads as TGTGCCAGCCTCGAGCGTTCCGGGGTGGGAAAACTGTTTTTT.